The 30 T cell receptor beta chains listed next were all sequenced from one sample in a study of blood T cells in healthy people across ages. For the second PCR, which ran for about 7 to 11 cycles, a sample-barcoded 5' primer and a J-beta primer mix were used. TCRdb passed the 5' RACE reads through MiXCR, listing each CDR3 protein once. Of about 1.8 million distinct CDR3 sequences in the sample, less than 50% are singletons; the top ten hold roughly 2%. Material for sequencing was blood. Receptors were obtained from a woman between 40 and 50 years old in good health.

The V call is TRBV4-3, the J call TRBJ2-1; the D is unclear. CDR1 and CDR2 (germline): LGHNA, YSLEER. Trimming removed 0 bases from V and 4 bases from J, with 13 bases in between. This CDR3 spans 16 amino acids. DNA for the CDR3: TGCGCCAGCAGCCAAGAGCTCGCCGTTTCGTACAATGAGCAGTTCTTC. It specifies CASSQELAVSYNEQFF.

This clonotype was observed a few times. This chain connects TRBV27 to TRBJ2-7; either TRBD1 or TRBD2 may supply D (5 bases each). The DNA end lines up better with TRBJ2-5; the J call may be wrong. This CDR3 has 17 residues. Germline V gene lookup returns CDR1 MNHEY and CDR2 SMNVEV (reference sequence). This CDR3 reads CASTPYLTRGVGETQYF. The CDR3 bases are TGTGCCAGCACTCCATACCTGACGAGGGGCGTAGGGGAGACCCAGTACTTC.

The chain recombines TRBV27 with TRBJ1-2; D is perhaps TRBD1 (6 bases). The CDR3 length is 15 residues. Germline values: CDR1 MNHEY, CDR2 SMNVEV (reference sequence). Trimming took off 2 bases at V and 8 bases at J, with 18 bases between the two ends. Written as DNA, the CDR3 is TGTGCCAGCAGTTTAATCCCCGACAGGTTGGGAGGCTACACCTTC. This sequence encodes CASSLIPDRLGGYTF.

This clonotype was observed a handful of times. This chain joins TRBV4-2 and TRBJ2-7; either TRBD1 or TRBD2 may supply D (5 bases each). V was clipped by 3 bases and J by 5 bases, with 17 bases between them. The CDR3 spans 15 residues. The germline CDR1 and CDR2 sequences are LGHNA and YNFKEQ. CDR3 nucleotides: TGTGCCAGCAGCCAGGGTGAACAGGCGGAGGACGAGCAGTACTTC. It yields the protein CASSQGEQAEDEQYF.

J is TRBJ2-1 and V is TRBV10-3; D gene unclear. The CDR3 loop spans 14 amino acids. CDR1 is ENHRY and CDR2 is SYGVKD in the germline V gene. V was shortened by 4 bases and J by 0 bases, with 7 bases between the two germline ends. Written as DNA, the CDR3 is TGTGCCATCAGTGGGGCTGGCTCCTACAATGAGCAGTTCTTC. Encoded protein: CAISGAGSYNEQFF.

The chain links TRBV20-1 to TRBJ2-3; TRBD2 agrees at 7 bases. V trimming: 0 bases; J trimming: 1 base; junction bases outside the gene matches: 4. The CDR3 runs 15 residues. Germline values: CDR1 DFQATT, CDR2 SNEGSKA (reference sequence). CDR3 bases: TGCAGTGCTAGAGATCTGAGCGGGGGCACAGATACGCAGTATTTT. This gives the protein CSARDLSGGTDTQYF.

This chain connects TRBV6-4 to TRBJ1-6; D is unresolved. V was clipped by 3 bases and J by 7 bases, with 10 bases between them. This CDR3 contains 14 residues. Germline CDR1 and CDR2: MRHNA and SNTAGT. This CDR3 is CASSEAVGNSPLHF. CDR3 DNA: TGTGCCAGCAGTGAAGCGGTCGGGAATTCACCCCTCCACTTT.

The chain links TRBV6-6 to TRBJ2-1, with D perhaps TRBD2 (6 bases). CDR1 and CDR2 (germline): MNHNY, SVGAGI (reference sequence). The V and J ends lost 6 bases and 6 bases respectively, with 21 bases between them. The CDR3 length is 16 residues. CDR3 in DNA: TGTGCCAGCAGGCGGGACCCAAGGCAGACTTTCAATGAGCAGTTCTTC. It codes for CASRRDPRQTFNEQFF.

The V and J genes are TRBV20-1 and TRBJ2-3; D may be TRBD2 (6 bases). Trimming removed 4 bases from V and 5 bases from J, with 13 bases in between. The CDR3 runs to 13 residues. Germline values: CDR1 DFQATT, CDR2 SNEGSKA (reference sequence). CDR3 in DNA: TGCAGTGCTACGGGAGCGCGGGGAGATACGCAGTATTTT. This gives the protein CSATGARGDTQYF.

J is TRBJ1-1 and V is TRBV6-5, with D uncertain. Germline CDR1 reads MNHEY; CDR2 reads SVGAGI. The V end lost 5 bases, the J end lost 4 bases, and 14 bases lay between the germline ends. The CDR3 loop spans 14 amino acids. Written as DNA, the CDR3 is TGTGCCAGCAGTAGAGGCCTAGGGAGCACTGAAGCTTTCTTT. Amino acids: CASSRGLGSTEAFF.

This chain joins TRBV2 and TRBJ1-5; D is undetermined. The CDR3 is 12 amino acids. V was shortened by 3 bases and J by 8 bases, with 8 bases between the two germline ends. In germline, CDR1 is SNHLY, CDR2 FYNNEI. The CDR3 sequence is CASSDANKPQHF. The CDR3 DNA reads TGTGCCAGCAGTGATGCGAATAAGCCCCAGCATTTT.

This clonotype has a handful of counts. The CDR3 nucleotides are TGTGCCAGCAGCCAAGATTACCGGAGGAACAATGAGCAGTTCTTC. It specifies CASSQDYRRNNEQFF. V is TRBV14 and J is TRBJ2-1; tentative D call: TRBD2 (5 bases). V dropped 0 bases and J dropped 5 bases, with 11 bases sitting between them. This CDR3 is 15 amino acids long. Germline lookup yields CDR1 SGHDN and CDR2 FVKESK.

V usage is TRBV20-1 and J usage is TRBJ1-2; TRBD1 is a possible D gene (5 bases). Germline V gene lookup returns CDR1 DFQATT and CDR2 SNEGSKA (reference sequence). The CDR3 sequence is 15 residues long. With 5 bases removed from V and 8 bases from J, the gap between germline ends came to 24 bases. This chain's CDR3 is CSAGVAGREASGYTF. The CDR3 DNA reads TGCAGTGCTGGAGTAGCGGGACGGGAAGCATCCGGCTACACCTTC.

This sequence joins TRBV25-1 and TRBJ2-5; the D is unclear. V was pared by 0 bases and J by 4 bases, with 6 bases between. The germline gives CDR1 MGHDK, CDR2 SYGVNS. CDR3 size: 13 residues. The CDR3 sequence: CASSEYFSETQYF. In DNA, the CDR3 is TGTGCCAGCAGTGAATACTTTTCAGAGACCCAGTACTTC.

This clonotype was detected a few times. The chain combines TRBV29-1 with TRBJ2-1, with 8 nucleotides matching TRBD2. After removal of 6 bases from V and 4 bases from J, the junction contained 8 bases not matched to a gene. Germline V CDR1 and CDR2: SQVTM, ANQGSEA. The CDR3 extends over 14 amino acids. The CDR3 DNA sequence: TGCAGCGTCGGCGGGGGGCCGAAGTACAATGAGCAGTTCTTC. Encoded protein: CSVGGGPKYNEQFF.

This chain uses TRBV6-2 or TRBV6-3 with TRBJ2-1; no reliable D call. Germline V gives CDR1 MNHEY, CDR2 SVGEGT. The CDR3 has 11 amino acids. V was trimmed by 9 bases and J by 2 bases, leaving 5 bases between them. For the CDR3, the DNA is TGTGCCAGTAACACCTACAATGAGCAGTTCTTC. This sequence encodes CASNTYNEQFF.

This chain connects TRBV7-9 to TRBJ2-1, with D unclear. Germline V lookup: CDR1 SEHNR, CDR2 FQNEAQ (reference sequence). The CDR3 is 12 residues long. Trimming removed 2 bases from V and 10 bases from J, with 9 bases in between. CDR3 sequence: CASSLSLPEQFF. The CDR3, as DNA: TGTGCCAGCAGCTTAAGCCTCCCAGAGCAGTTCTTC.

The chain links TRBV7-9 to TRBJ2-3, with 8 nucleotides matching TRBD1. Germline V gene sequence: CDR1 SEHNR, CDR2 FQNEAQ (reference sequence). The CDR3 sequence is 14 residues long. Unmatched junction bases numbered 7, after V lost 5 bases and J lost 6 bases. CDR3 sequence (DNA): TGTGCCAGCAGCCCAGGGGGCGATTTTGATACGCAGTATTTT. Its protein product is CASSPGGDFDTQYF. Combining the CDR3 with reference TRBV7-9 and TRBJ2-3 gives the whole variable domain DTGVSQNPRHKITKRGQNVTFRCDPISEHNRLYWYRQTLGQGPEFLTYFQNEAQLEKSRLLSDRFSAERPKGSFSTLEIQRTEQGDSAMYLCASSPGGDFDTQYFGPGTRLTVL.

In this sample, this clonotype turned up many times. V and J are TRBV29-1 and TRBJ2-5; D is unclear. Trimming took 4 bases from V and 4 from J, leaving 10 bases between them. From germline, CDR1 is SQVTM and CDR2 ANQGSEA. CDR3 size: 12 residues. The CDR3 coding sequence is TGCAGCGTTGTCGGACCAGGAGAGACCCAGTACTTC. Translation gives CSVVGPGETQYF.

The V gene is TRBV6-5, the J gene TRBJ2-5; D is undetermined. Judging by the DNA end, TRBJ2-7 fits better; the J call may be wrong. The CDR3 totals 16 residues. Looked up from germline, CDR1 is MNHEY and CDR2 is SVGAGI. The CDR3 DNA reads TGTGCCAGCAGTTACTCGATGGAACAGCAAACCTACGAGCAGTACTTC. Protein product: CASSYSMEQQTYEQYF.

The chain couples TRBV5-1 to TRBJ2-1; a weak D match, TRBD1 (6 bases). This CDR3 region has 14 residues. Germline values: CDR1 SGHRS, CDR2 YFSETQ. V was shortened by 1 base and J by 9 bases, with 14 bases between the two germline ends. CDR3 in DNA: TGCGCCAGCAGCTTGCCAGGGAAAGGGGGTGAGCAGTTCTTC. It is translated as CASSLPGKGGEQFF.

The count of this clonotype is one. Here the CDR3 reads CASRWNAISNQPQHF. For the CDR3, the DNA is TGTGCCAGCAGATGGAACGCTATAAGCAATCAGCCCCAGCATTTT. The gene calls are TRBV28 and TRBJ1-5; D remains ambiguous. The germline V gene has CDR1 MDHEN and CDR2 SYDVKM. The CDR3 length is 15 residues. V gave up 6 bases and J gave up 1 base, with 13 bases separating them. The full variable domain, rest sourced from reference TRBV28 and TRBJ1-5, is DVKVTQSSRYLVKRTGEKVFLECVQDMDHENMFWYRQDPGLGLRLIYFSYDVKMKEKGDIPEGYSVSREKKERFSLILESASTNQTSMYLCASRWNAISNQPQHFGDGTRLSIL.

Concerning this clonotype: One end of the junction varies from germline; a read error may be responsible. The chain recombines TRBV2 with TRBJ2-1; D possibly uses TRBD1 or TRBD2 (6 bases each). The CDR3 runs 16 residues. Germline CDR1 and CDR2: SNHLY and FYNNEI. The CDR3 DNA follows: TGTGCCAGCACTCTTAGGGGGGCGCGGACTAACGGGGAGCTGTTCTTC. Its protein is CASTLRGARTNGELFF.

The chain couples TRBV27 to TRBJ1-4; 8 nucleotides line up with TRBD1. The CDR3 loop spans 16 amino acids. V lost 4 bases and J lost 8; bases outside the gene matches: 12. Germline CDR1 MNHEY, CDR2 SMNVEV (reference sequence). CDR3 in amino acids: CASSSLPGTGYEKLFF. In nucleotides, the CDR3 is TGTGCCAGCAGTTCACTCCCCGGGACAGGATACGAAAAACTGTTTTTT.

This clonotype was observed at least ten times. CDR3 residues: CASSFPGGTDTQYF. In nucleotides, the CDR3 is TGTGCCAGCAGTTTTCCCGGAGGGACAGATACGCAGTATTTT. The rearrangement uses TRBV12-3 or TRBV12-4 and TRBJ2-3; D is perhaps TRBD2 (6 bases). This CDR3 has 14 residues. V lost 3 bases and J 3 bases, leaving 10 bases between the germline ends.

This sequence joins TRBV13 and TRBJ2-4; 10 bases are a match to TRBD1. The better agreement between TRBJ2-7 and the DNA end casts doubt on the J call. CDR3 length: 18 residues. Germline V gene sequence: CDR1 PRHDT, CDR2 FYEKMQ (reference sequence). The CDR3 region is CASSLRGGTGVVSYEQYF. CDR3 DNA sequence: TGTGCCAGCAGCCTCCGGGGTGGGACAGGGGTAGTGTCCTACGAGCAGTACTTC.

V gene TRBV29-1 combines with J gene TRBJ2-5; possible D gene TRBD2, 6 bases. The CDR3 extends over 13 amino acids. Trimming took 8 bases from V and 5 from J, leaving 18 bases between them. Germline V CDR1 and CDR2: SQVTM, ANQGSEA. CDR3 nucleotides: TGCAGCTCAGGCTGGGGGGTCTCTGAGACCCAGTACTTC. Residues: CSSGWGVSETQYF. Looking up the rest from reference TRBV29-1 and TRBJ2-5 gives the full variable domain: SAVISQKPSRDICQRGTSLTIQCQVDSQVTMMFWYRQQPGQSLTLIATANQGSEATYESGFVIDKFPISRPNLTFSTLTVSNMSPEDSSIYLCSSGWGVSETQYFGPGTRLLVL.

This clonotype was observed a few times. CDR3 region: CASSLEGAASWAQYF. CDR3 nucleotides: TGTGCCAGCAGCTTGGAGGGGGCGGCTAGCTGGGCGCAGTATTTT. The chain is built from TRBV7-2 and TRBJ2-3; possibly TRBD1 for D (7 bases). V gave up 3 bases and J gave up 10 bases, with 20 bases separating them. Germline values: CDR1 SGHTA, CDR2 FQGNSA. There are 15 residues in the CDR3.

This clonotype was recorded once. The chain employs TRBV7-2 and TRBJ1-2; a weak D match, TRBD1 (5 bases). Germline lookup yields CDR1 SGHTA and CDR2 FQGNSA. Trimming removed 3 bases at V and 0 bases at J, with 14 bases between. The CDR3 is 16 amino acids. CDR3 protein: CASSFSTGITNYGYTF. The CDR3 DNA sequence: TGTGCCAGCAGCTTTAGCACAGGAATAACTAACTATGGCTACACCTTC.

The rearrangement joins TRBV11-2 to TRBJ1-5; TRBD1 agrees at 7 bases. CDR1 SGHAT and CDR2 FQNNGV come from the germline V gene. V was pared by 5 bases and J by 8 bases, with 12 bases of the junction left unmatched. The CDR3 contains 15 residues. The CDR3 coding sequence is TGTGCCAGCAGCCTAGCGAACAGGGGAGGGGAGCCCCAGCATTTT. Protein sequence: CASSLANRGGEPQHF.